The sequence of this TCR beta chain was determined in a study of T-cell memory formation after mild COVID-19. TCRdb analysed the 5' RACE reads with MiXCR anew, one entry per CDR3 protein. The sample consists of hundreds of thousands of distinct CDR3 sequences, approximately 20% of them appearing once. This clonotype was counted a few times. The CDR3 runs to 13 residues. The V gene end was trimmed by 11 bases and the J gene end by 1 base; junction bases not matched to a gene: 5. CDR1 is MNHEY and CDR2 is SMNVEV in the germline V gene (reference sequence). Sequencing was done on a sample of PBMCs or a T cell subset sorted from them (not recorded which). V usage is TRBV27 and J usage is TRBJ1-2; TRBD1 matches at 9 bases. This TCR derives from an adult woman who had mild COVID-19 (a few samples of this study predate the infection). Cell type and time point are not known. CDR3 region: CASRQGVNYGYTF. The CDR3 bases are TGTGCCTCCCGACAGGGGGTTAACTATGGCTACACCTTC.